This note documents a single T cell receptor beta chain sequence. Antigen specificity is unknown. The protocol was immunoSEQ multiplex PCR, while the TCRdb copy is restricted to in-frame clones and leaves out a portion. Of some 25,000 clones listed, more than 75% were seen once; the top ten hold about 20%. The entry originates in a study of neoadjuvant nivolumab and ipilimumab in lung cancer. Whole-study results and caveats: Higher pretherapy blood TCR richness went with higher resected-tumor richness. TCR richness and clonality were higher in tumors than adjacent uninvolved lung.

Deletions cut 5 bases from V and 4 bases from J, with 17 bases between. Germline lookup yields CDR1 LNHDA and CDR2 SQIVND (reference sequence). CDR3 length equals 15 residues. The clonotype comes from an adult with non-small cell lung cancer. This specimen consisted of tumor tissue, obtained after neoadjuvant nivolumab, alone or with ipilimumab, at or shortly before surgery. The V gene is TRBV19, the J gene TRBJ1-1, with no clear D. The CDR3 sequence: CASSPRQVRGTEAFF. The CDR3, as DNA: TGTGCCAGTAGTCCCCGCCAGGTTCGAGGCACTGAAGCTTTCTTT. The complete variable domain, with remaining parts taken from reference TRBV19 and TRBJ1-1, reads DGGITQSPKYLFRKEGQNVTLSCEQNLNHDAMYWYRQDPGQGLRLIYYSQIVNDFQKGDIAEGYSVSREKKESFPLTVTSAQKNPTAFYLCASSPRQVRGTEAFFGQGTRLTVV.